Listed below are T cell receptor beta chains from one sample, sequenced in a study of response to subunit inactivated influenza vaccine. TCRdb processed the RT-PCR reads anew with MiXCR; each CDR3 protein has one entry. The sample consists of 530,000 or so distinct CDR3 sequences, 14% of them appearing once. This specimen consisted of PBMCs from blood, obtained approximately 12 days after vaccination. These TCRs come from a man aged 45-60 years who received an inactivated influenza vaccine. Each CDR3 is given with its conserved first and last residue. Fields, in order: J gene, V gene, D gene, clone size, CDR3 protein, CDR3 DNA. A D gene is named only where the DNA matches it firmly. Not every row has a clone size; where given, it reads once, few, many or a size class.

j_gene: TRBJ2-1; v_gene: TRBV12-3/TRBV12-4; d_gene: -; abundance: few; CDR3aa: CASNPARNNEQFF; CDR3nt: TGTGCCAGCAACCCGGCACGGAACAATGAGCAGTTCTTC
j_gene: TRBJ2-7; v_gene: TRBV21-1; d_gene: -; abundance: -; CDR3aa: CASPLARSSYEQYF; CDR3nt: TGTGCCAGCCCTCTCGCCAGGTCTTCCTACGAGCAGTACTTC
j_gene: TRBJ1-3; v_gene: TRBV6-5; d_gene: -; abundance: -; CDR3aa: CASSSPTAGNTIYF; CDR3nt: TGTGCCAGCAGTTCCCCAACGGCTGGAAACACCATATATTTT
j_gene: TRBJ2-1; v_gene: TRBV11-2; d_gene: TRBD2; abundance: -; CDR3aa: CASSLNSGRQIYNEQFF; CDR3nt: TGTGCCAGCAGCTTAAATAGCGGGAGGCAAATATACAATGAGCAGTTCTTC
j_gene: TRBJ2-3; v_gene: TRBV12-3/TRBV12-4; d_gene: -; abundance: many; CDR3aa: CASSFGWGTDTQYF; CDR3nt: TGTGCCAGCAGTTTTGGTTGGGGCACAGATACGCAGTATTTT
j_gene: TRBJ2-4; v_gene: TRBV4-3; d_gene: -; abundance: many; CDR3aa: CASSQGLSKNIQYF; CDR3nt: TGCGCCAGCAGCCAAGGGCTCAGCAAAAACATTCAGTACTTC
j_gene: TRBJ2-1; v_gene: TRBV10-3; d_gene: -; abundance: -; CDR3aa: CAISEGASSYNEQFF; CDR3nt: TGTGCCATCAGTGAGGGGGCTAGTTCCTACAATGAGCAGTTCTTC
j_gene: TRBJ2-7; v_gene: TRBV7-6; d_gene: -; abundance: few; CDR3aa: CASSASIRNEQYF; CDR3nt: TGTGCCAGCAGCGCGAGTATAAGGAACGAGCAGTACTTC
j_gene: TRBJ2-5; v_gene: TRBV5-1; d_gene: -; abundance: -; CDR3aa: CASSITSPRQETQYF; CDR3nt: TGCGCCAGCAGCATCACTAGCCCCCGACAAGAGACCCAGTACTTC
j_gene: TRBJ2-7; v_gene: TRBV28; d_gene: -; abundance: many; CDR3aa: CASSPSLRRAEQYF; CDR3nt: TGTGCCAGCAGCCCTAGCCTCAGGAGGGCCGAGCAGTACTTC
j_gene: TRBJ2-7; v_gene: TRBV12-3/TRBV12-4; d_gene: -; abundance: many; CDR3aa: CASSPGFPYEQYF; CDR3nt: TGTGCCAGCAGTCCCGGGTTTCCCTACGAGCAGTACTTC
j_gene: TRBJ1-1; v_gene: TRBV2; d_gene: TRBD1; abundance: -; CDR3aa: CASATGYHEAFF; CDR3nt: TGTGCCAGCGCGACAGGGTACCATGAAGCTTTCTTT
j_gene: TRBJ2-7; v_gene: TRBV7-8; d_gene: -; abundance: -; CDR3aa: CASSQTSRVQTYEQYF; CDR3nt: TGTGCCAGCAGCCAAACTTCTAGGGTCCAGACCTACGAGCAGTACTTC
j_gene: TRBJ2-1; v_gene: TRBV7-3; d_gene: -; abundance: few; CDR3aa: CASSNGLHSYNEQFF; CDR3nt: TGTGCCAGCAGCAATGGACTACATTCCTACAATGAGCAGTTCTTC
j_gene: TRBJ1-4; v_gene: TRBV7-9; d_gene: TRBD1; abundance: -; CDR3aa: CASSLDPTGGREKLFF; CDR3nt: TGTGCCAGCAGCTTAGACCCGACAGGGGGCAGAGAAAAACTGTTTTTT
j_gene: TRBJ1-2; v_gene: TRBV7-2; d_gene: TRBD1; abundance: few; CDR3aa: CASSEIQGGYGYTF; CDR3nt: TGTGCCAGCAGCGAAATCCAGGGGGGGTATGGCTACACCTTC
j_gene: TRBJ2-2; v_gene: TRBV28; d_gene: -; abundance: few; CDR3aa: CASSPGRTGELFF; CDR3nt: TGTGCCAGCAGTCCTGGCCGGACCGGGGAGCTGTTTTTT
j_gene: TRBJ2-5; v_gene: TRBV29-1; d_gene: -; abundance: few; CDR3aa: CSVEAGIETQYF; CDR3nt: TGCAGCGTTGAAGCGGGAATCGAGACCCAGTACTTC
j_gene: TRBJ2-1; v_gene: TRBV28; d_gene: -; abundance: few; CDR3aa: CASSSSGYEQFF; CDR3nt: TGTGCCAGCAGTTCCTCTGGCTATGAGCAGTTCTTC
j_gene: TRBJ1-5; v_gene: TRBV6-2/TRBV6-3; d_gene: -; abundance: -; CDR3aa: CASSYFGAGNQPQHF; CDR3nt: -
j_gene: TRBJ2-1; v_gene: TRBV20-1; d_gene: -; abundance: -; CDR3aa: CSAPGGGSYEQFF; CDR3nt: TGCAGTGCCCCGGGGGGCGGGAGCTATGAGCAGTTCTTC
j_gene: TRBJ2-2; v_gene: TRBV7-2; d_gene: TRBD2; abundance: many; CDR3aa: CASSISGGGRTGELFF; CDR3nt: TGTGCCAGCAGCATAAGCGGGGGAGGTCGGACCGGGGAGCTGTTTTTT
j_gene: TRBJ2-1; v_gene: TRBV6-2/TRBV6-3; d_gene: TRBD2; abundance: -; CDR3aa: CASHLGGGSSYNEQFF; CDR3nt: TGTGCCAGCCATCTCGGCGGGGGGAGCTCCTACAATGAGCAGTTCTTC
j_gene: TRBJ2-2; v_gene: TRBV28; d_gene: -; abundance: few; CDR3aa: CASSSGPGESGLFF; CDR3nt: TGTGCCAGCAGTTCGGGGCCCGGAGAAAGCGGGCTGTTTTTT
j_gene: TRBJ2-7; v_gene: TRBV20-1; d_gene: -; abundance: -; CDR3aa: CSARESGFSEQYF; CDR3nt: TGCAGTGCTAGAGAAAGCGGTTTCAGCGAGCAGTACTTC
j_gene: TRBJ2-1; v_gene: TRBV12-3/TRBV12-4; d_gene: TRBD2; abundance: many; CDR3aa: CASSLSGLAGGNEQFF; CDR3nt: TGTGCCAGCAGCCTATCCGGACTAGCGGGAGGGAATGAGCAGTTCTTC
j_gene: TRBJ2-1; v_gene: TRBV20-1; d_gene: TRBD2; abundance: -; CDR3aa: CSADGGGDLGNEQFF; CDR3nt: TGCAGTGCGGACGGCGGGGGGGATCTGGGCAATGAGCAGTTCTTC
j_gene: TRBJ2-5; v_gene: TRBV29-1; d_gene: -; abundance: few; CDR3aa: CSVEKGETQYF; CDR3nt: TGCAGCGTTGAGAAGGGAGAGACCCAGTACTTC
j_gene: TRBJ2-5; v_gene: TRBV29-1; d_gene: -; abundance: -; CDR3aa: CSVSFSRETQYF; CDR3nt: TGCAGCGTCAGCTTTTCGCGGGAGACCCAGTACTTC
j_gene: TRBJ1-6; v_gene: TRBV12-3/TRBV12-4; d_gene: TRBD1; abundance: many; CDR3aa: CASRTGTGAYSPLHF; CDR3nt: TGTGCCAGCAGGACCGGGACAGGGGCGTATTCACCCCTCCACTTT
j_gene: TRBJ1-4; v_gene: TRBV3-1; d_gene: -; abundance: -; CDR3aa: CASSQEGYLGEKLFF; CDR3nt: TGTGCCAGCAGCCAAGAGGGCTACCTTGGCGAAAAACTGTTTTTT
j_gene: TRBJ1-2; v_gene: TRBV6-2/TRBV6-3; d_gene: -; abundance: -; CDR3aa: CASSSSTNLGYTF; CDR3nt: TGTGCCAGCAGCAGCTCTACAAATCTTGGCTACACCTTC
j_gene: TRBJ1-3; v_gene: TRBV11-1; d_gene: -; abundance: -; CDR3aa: CASSLGVVWAEDSSGNTIYF; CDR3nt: TGTGCCAGCAGCTTAGGAGTCGTTTGGGCGGAGGACTCCTCTGGAAACACCATATATTTT